Listed here are 20 T cell receptor beta chains from one sample, sequenced in a study of blood T cell repertoires in COVID-19. TCRdb keeps only in-frame clones here, not all; method: immunoSEQ multiplex PCR. This sample has approximately 350,000 clones, with 85% to 90% found just once. Sequenced sample: peripheral blood. The receptor source for this set is a woman aged 45-60 years with COVID-19, enrolled during active disease.

Here the CDR3 reads CASSLRLDSFPGLMSTEAFF. For the CDR3, the DNA is TGTGCCAGCAGCTTACGACTTGATTCATTTCCGGGATTGATGAGCACTGAAGCTTTCTTT. The chain joins TRBV7-8 to TRBJ1-1; D not resolved. The CDR3 has 20 residues. V lost 2 bases to trimming and J lost 4 bases, with 29 bases between them. CDR1 and CDR2 (germline): SGHVS, FQNEAQ.

This rearrangement joins TRBV6-5 to TRBJ2-1; 9 bases map to TRBD1. The CDR3 has 14 amino acids. The J segment lost 6 bases and the V segment lost 0 bases, leaving 0 bases of the junction unmatched. In germline, CDR1 is MNHEY, CDR2 SVGAGI. The CDR3 nucleotides read TGTGCCAGCAGTTACTCGACAGGGGGCAATGAGCAGTTCTTC. Translating gives CASSYSTGGNEQFF.

This clone was observed a handful of times. J is TRBJ2-1 and V is TRBV7-8; a weak D match, TRBD2 (5 bases). CDR1 and CDR2 from the germline V gene are SGHVS and FQNEAQ. The CDR3 sequence is 15 residues long. With 5 bases removed from V and 9 bases from J, the gap between germline ends came to 20 bases. CDR3 sequence (DNA): TGTGCCAGCAGCCCGGACGGACTGGGCGCACGTGAGCAGTTCTTC. Its protein product is CASSPDGLGAREQFF.

The genes are TRBV19 and TRBJ2-3; weak D call: TRBD1 (6 bases). V was pared by 5 bases and J by 2 bases, with 14 bases between. The CDR3 spans 15 residues. Germline assignment: CDR1 LNHDA and CDR2 SQIVND (reference sequence). The CDR3 is CASSRRDTYTDTQYF. CDR3 nucleotide sequence: TGTGCCAGTAGTCGTCGGGACACCTACACAGATACGCAGTATTTT.

The chain joins TRBV6-5 to TRBJ1-5; TRBD1 matches at 11 bases. Germline V gives CDR1 MNHEY, CDR2 SVGAGI. The CDR3 runs 15 residues. Trimming at V came to 8 bases and at J to 3 bases, leaving 6 bases not matched to a gene. As DNA, the CDR3 is TGTGCCAGCGTCCGGACAGGGGGCAACAATCAGCCCCAGCATTTT. It translates to CASVRTGGNNQPQHF.

V gene TRBV27 combines with J gene TRBJ1-2, with a possible D match to TRBD1 (6 bases). This CDR3 is built from 18 residues. Trimming cost V 6 bases and J 1 base, with 24 bases left between them. Germline CDR1 reads MNHEY; CDR2 reads SMNVEV (reference sequence). CDR3 bases: TGTGCCAGCAGAGGTGGCAGCCGGGACAAAGTTTTTAACTATGGCTACACCTTC. It is translated as CASRGGSRDKVFNYGYTF.

J is TRBJ2-2 and V is TRBV11-2; no firm D call. CDR3 length equals 15 residues. The V end lost 0 bases, the J end lost 1 base, and 6 bases lay between the germline ends. Germline CDR1 SGHAT, CDR2 FQNNGV. CDR3 loop: CASSLDYRNTGELFF. The CDR3 coding sequence is TGTGCCAGCAGCTTAGATTACAGGAACACCGGGGAGCTGTTTTTT.

V gene TRBV18 combines with J gene TRBJ2-7; no clear D gene. This CDR3 region has 15 residues. With 2 bases removed from V and 0 bases from J, the gap between germline ends came to 11 bases. Per germline, CDR1 KGHSH and CDR2 LQKENI. CDR3 sequence reads: CASSPVRTSSYEQYF. The CDR3 bases are TGTGCCAGCTCACCAGTGCGCACGAGCTCCTACGAGCAGTACTTC.

The rearrangement links TRBV2 to TRBJ1-1; D gene uncertain. The CDR3 totals 11 residues. Germline CDR1 is SNHLY and CDR2 is FYNNEI. Deletions cut 9 bases from V and 1 base from J, with 6 bases between. The CDR3 DNA is TGTGCCAGTGGGAGGAACACTGAAGCTTTCTTT. Residues: CASGRNTEAFF.

The CDR3 loop is CSASANGLAGAVSYNEQFF. CDR3 bases: TGCAGTGCTAGTGCTAACGGACTAGCGGGGGCGGTCTCCTACAATGAGCAGTTCTTC. The gene calls are TRBV20-1 and TRBJ2-1; TRBD2 aligns across 13 bases. The CDR3 runs to 19 residues. The V and J ends lost 3 bases and 0 bases, in that order; junction bases with no gene match: 11. CDR1 DFQATT and CDR2 SNEGSKA come from the germline V gene (reference sequence).

The chain couples TRBV5-4 to TRBJ2-3, with D unresolved. The CDR3 is 14 amino acids. The germline V and J ends were trimmed by 0 bases and 2 bases, with 7 bases remaining between them. Germline V gene sequence: CDR1 SGHNT, CDR2 YYREEE (reference sequence). CDR3 sequence: CASSLELYTDTQYF. In DNA, the CDR3 is TGTGCCAGCAGCTTGGAACTCTACACAGATACGCAGTATTTT.

This clone was seen many times. This sample also contains other DNA sequences that code for the same CDR3. The rearrangement joins TRBV7-3 to TRBJ1-1, with D tentatively TRBD1 (5 bases). The V end was cut by 2 bases, the J end by 1 base, with 5 bases between. CDR3 size: 13 residues. From germline, CDR1 is SGHTA and CDR2 FQGTGA. The CDR3 loop reads CASSLQGNTEAFF. In nucleotides, the CDR3 is TGTGCCAGCAGCTTACAGGGGAACACTGAAGCTTTCTTT.

The J gene is TRBJ1-3, the V gene TRBV18; D is unclear. V gave up 6 bases and J gave up 4 bases, with 19 bases separating them. This CDR3 spans 16 amino acids. The germline V gene encodes CDR1 KGHSH and CDR2 LQKENI. CDR3 in amino acids: CASSPLRRLSGNTIYF. The CDR3 DNA reads as TGTGCCAGCTCCCCTTTGCGCAGACTCTCGGGAAACACCATATATTTT. Full variable domain (rest looked up from reference TRBV18 and TRBJ1-3): NAGVMQNPRHLVRRRGQEARLRCSPMKGHSHVYWYRQLPEEGLKFMVYLQKENIIDESGMPKERFSAEFPKEGPSILRIQQVVRGDSAAYFCASSPLRRLSGNTIYFGEGSWLTVV.

The V gene is TRBV6-6, the J gene TRBJ1-1; 8 nucleotides agree with TRBD1. Germline V lookup: CDR1 MNHNY, CDR2 SVGAGI (reference sequence). V shed 2 bases, J shed 1 base, and the junction held 6 bases outside the gene matches. The CDR3 is made up of 16 amino acids. CDR3 sequence: CASSYATGTGNTEAFF. CDR3 nucleotides: TGTGCCAGCAGTTACGCTACCGGGACAGGGAACACTGAAGCTTTCTTT.

CDR3 nucleotides: TGTGCCAGCAGCTTTTCGGCGGCTTACTCTGGAAACACCATATATTTT. Translated, it gives CASSFSAAYSGNTIYF. The rearrangement links TRBV5-5 to TRBJ1-3; the D is unclear. The germline V and J ends were trimmed by 2 bases and 0 bases, with 12 bases remaining between them. This CDR3 has 16 amino acids. Germline-derived CDR1 and CDR2 are SGHKS and YYEKEE (reference sequence).

This sequence joins TRBV6-2 or TRBV6-3 and TRBJ1-5; no clear D gene. Trimming cost V 4 bases and J 7 bases, with 11 bases left between them. Looked up from germline, CDR1 is MNHEY and CDR2 is SVGEGT. CDR3 length: 13 amino acids. Written as DNA, the CDR3 is TGTGCCAGCAGTTTAGCGGGGTACCAGCCCCAGCATTTT. Its protein is CASSLAGYQPQHF.

This rearrangement joins TRBV6-1 to TRBJ1-3, with no clear D. The CDR3 loop spans 16 amino acids. Germline CDR1 and CDR2: MNHNS and SASEGT. V was cut by 1 base and J by 3 bases, with 13 bases left in between. This CDR3 reads CASSEGLATGGNTIYF. The DNA of the CDR3 is TGTGCCAGCAGTGAAGGTTTGGCGACGGGTGGAAACACCATATATTTT.

V gene TRBV3-1 (or the pseudogene TRBV3-2) combines with J gene TRBJ1-1; possible D gene TRBD1, 5 bases. This CDR3 has 13 residues. Germline CDR1 and CDR2: LGHDT and YNNKEL (reference sequence). V lost 4 bases and J lost 7, with 13 bases in between. CDR3 in amino acids: CASSPSRTREAFF. The CDR3, as DNA: TGTGCCAGCAGCCCCAGCAGGACACGTGAAGCTTTCTTT.

Concerning this clone itself: The germline gene is not matched at one end of the junction; a read error may be the cause. DNA of the CDR3: TGTGCCAGCAGCTTGGGTGCAGGGGAGATTTTT. As protein: CASSLGAGEIF. The chain joins TRBV7-9 to TRBJ1-4; TRBD1 is a possible D gene (6 bases). CDR1 is SEHNR and CDR2 is FQNEAQ in the germline V gene (reference sequence). The CDR3 runs to 11 residues.

The J gene is TRBJ2-3, the V gene TRBV2, with TRBD2 as a possible D gene (5 bases). V was shortened by 3 bases and J by 0 bases, with 16 bases between the two germline ends. The germline CDR1 and CDR2 sequences are SNHLY and FYNNEI. This CDR3 has 17 residues. As DNA, the CDR3 is TGTGCCAGCAGTGATCGCGGTGAGGGCAGGAGCACAGATACGCAGTATTTT. Translating gives CASSDRGEGRSTDTQYF.